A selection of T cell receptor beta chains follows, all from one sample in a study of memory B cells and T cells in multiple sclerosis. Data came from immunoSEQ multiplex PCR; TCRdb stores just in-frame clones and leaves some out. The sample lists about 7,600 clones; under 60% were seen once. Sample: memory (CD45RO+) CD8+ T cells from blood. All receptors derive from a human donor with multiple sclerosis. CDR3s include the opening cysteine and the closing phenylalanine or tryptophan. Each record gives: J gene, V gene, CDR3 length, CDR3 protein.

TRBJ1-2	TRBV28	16	CASSPQGAHFYYGYTF
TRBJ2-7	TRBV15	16	CATSRDSDGGGYEQYF
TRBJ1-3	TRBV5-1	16	CASQLGAGALENTIYF
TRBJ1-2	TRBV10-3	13	CAISGAVNYGYTF
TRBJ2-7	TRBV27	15	CASSLSTGGGYEQYF
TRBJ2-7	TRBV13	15	CASSFLGGGSYEQYF
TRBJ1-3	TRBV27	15	CASSLSGGGRNTIYF
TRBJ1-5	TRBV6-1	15	CASSEAQGAVGTQHF
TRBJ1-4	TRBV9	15	CASSVAGSTNEKLFF
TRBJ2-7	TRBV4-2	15	CASSPTSGGIYEQYF
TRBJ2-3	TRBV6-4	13	CASSHQGTDTQYF
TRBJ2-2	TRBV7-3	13	CARTSANTGELFF
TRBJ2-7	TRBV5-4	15	CASSLAYRDESEQYF
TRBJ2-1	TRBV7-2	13	CASSLEGRREQFF
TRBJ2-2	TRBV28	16	CASSSSTERNTGELFF
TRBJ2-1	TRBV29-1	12	CSVGAPNNEQFF
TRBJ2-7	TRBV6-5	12	CASSPQGGEQYF
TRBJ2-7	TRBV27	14	CASSPLDPLYEQYF
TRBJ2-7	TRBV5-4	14	CASSLTSGSREQYF
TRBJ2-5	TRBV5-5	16	CASSLVAGPEKWTQYF
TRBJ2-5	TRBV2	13	CASKGGPTAEQYF
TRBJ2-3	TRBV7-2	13	CASSYGSTDTQYF